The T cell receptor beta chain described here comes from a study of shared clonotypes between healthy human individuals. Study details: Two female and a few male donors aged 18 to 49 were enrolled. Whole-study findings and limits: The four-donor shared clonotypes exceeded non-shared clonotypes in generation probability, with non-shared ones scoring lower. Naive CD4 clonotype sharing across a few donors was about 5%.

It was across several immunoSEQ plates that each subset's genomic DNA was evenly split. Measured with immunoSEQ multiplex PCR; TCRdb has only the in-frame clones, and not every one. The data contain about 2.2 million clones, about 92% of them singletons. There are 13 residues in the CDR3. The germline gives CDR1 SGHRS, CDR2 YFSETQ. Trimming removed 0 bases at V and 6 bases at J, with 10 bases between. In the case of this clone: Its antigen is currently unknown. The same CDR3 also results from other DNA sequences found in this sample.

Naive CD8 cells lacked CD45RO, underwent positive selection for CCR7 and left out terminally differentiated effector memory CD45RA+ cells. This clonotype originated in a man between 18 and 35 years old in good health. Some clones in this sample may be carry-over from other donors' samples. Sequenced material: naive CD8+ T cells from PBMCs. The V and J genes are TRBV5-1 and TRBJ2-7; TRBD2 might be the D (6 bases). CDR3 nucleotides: TGCGCCAGCAGCTTGGGTGGAGGGGCCGAGCAGTACTTC. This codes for CASSLGGGAEQYF.